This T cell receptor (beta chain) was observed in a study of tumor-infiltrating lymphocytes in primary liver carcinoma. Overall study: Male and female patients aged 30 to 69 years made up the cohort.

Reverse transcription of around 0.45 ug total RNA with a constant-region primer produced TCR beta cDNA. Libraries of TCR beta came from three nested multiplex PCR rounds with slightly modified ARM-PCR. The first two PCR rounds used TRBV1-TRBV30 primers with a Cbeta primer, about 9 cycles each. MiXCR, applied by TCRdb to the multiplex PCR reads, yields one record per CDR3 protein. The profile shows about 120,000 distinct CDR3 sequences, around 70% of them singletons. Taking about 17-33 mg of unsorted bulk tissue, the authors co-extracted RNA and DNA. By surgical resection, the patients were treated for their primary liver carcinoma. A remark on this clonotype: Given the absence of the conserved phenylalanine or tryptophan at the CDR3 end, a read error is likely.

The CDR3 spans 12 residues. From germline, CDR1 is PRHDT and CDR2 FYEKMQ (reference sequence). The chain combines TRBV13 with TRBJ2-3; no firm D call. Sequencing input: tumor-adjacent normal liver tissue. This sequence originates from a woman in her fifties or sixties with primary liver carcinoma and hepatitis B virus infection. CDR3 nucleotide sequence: TGTACCAGCAGCTCCATACGAGATACGCAGTATGTT. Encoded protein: CTSSSIRDTQYV.